This TCR beta chain was profiled in a study of human T cells and chemical hapten exposure. Study information: TCR yields differed between samples (mainly from small differences in pooled library volume).

One entry per CDR3 protein results from TCRdb running MiXCR on the RACE reads. The data contain fewer than 50,000 distinct CDR3 sequences, more than 9% of them seen just once; the ten biggest clones take up roughly 27%. This clonotype was seen repeatedly, ten times or more. Time point denoted: patch test 3, about 24 weeks after DPC sensitization. Treatment noted: therapeutic diphenylcyclopropenone sensitization with weekly scalp DPC. The template was total RNA from unfractionated whole blood. The study drew its donors from alopecia patients who were 18 to 70 years old and suitable for DPC. The CDR3 has 15 residues. Germline V gene lookup returns CDR1 DFQATT and CDR2 SNEGSKA (reference sequence). V lost 0 bases and J lost 6; bases outside the gene matches: 7.

Sample: whole blood, taken in connection with sensitization to the hapten diphenylcyclopropenone (DPC). The TCR sequence derives from a man between 50 and 59 years old with alopecia areata. Some clones in this sample may be carry-over from other donors' samples. The J gene is TRBJ1-1, the V gene TRBV20-1; TRBD1 matches 10 bases. The CDR3 region is CSAREEGTGASEAFF. In DNA form, the CDR3 reads TGCAGTGCTAGAGAGGAGGGGACAGGGGCTTCTGAAGCTTTCTTT.